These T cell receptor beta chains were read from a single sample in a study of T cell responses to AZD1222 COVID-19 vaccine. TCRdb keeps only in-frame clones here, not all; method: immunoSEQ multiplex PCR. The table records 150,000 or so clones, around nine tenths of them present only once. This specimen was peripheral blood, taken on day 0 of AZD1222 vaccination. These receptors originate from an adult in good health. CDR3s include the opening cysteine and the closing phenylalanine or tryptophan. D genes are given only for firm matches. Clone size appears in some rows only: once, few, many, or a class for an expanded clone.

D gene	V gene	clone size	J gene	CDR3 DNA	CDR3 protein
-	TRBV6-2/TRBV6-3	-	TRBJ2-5	TGTGCCAGCAGTTACTATGCGGCCGAGGGGGAGACCCAGTACTTC	CASSYYAAEGETQYF
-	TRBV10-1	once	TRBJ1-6	TGCGCCAGCCTGAATTCACCCCTCCACTTT	CASLNSPLHF
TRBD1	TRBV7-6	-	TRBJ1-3	TGTGCCAGCAGAAAGACAGGGGGCTCTGGAAACACCATATATTTT	CASRKTGGSGNTIYF
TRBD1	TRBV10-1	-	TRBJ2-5	TGCGCCAGCTCGGTATCCGACAGGGGTGAGACCCAGTACTTC	CASSVSDRGETQYF
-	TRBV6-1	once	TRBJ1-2	TGTGCCAGCAGTGACCTGGGACCGCTCTATGGCTACACCTTC	CASSDLGPLYGYTF
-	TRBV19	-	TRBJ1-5	TGTGCCAGTACCAAGGGGGGGGCTAGTAATCAGCCCCAGCATTTT	CASTKGGASNQPQHF
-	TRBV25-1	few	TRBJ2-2	TGTGCCAGCAGTGAAGGGGCGAGGGACACCGGGGAGCTGTTTTTT	CASSEGARDTGELFF
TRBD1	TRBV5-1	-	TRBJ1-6	TGCGCCAGCAGCTTAACAGGGGACTCACCCCTCCACTTT	CASSLTGDSPLHF
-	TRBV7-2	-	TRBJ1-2	TGTGCCAGCAGCTTCGGTGGGGGGCCCAACTATGGCTACACCTTC	CASSFGGGPNYGYTF
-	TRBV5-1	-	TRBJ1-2	TGCGCCAGCAACTCGGGGGCCGGGGATGGCTACACCTTC	CASNSGAGDGYTF
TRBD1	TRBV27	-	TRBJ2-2	TGTGCCAGCAGTTTGACAGGGTTCACCGGGGAGCTGTTTTTT	CASSLTGFTGELFF
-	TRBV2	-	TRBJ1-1	TGTGCCAGCAGTGAAGTGCGGGGGGAGGCTGAAGCTTTCTTT	CASSEVRGEAEAFF
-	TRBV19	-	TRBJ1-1	TGTGCCAGTAATTTGGGGCAGGCAGGGAACACTGAAGCTTTCTTT	CASNLGQAGNTEAFF
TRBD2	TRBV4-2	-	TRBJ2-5	TGTGCCAGCAGCCAAACGACTAGCGGGAGGGCCGGGGCAGAGACCCAGTACTTC	CASSQTTSGRAGAETQYF
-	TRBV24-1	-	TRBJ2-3	TGTGCCACCAGGGAGCTAGTCACAGATACGCAGTATTTT	CATRELVTDTQYF
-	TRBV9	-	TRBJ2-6	TGTGCCAGCAGCGCTGACAATCCTGGGGCCAACGTCCTGACTTTC	CASSADNPGANVLTF
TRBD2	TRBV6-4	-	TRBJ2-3	TGTGCCAGCAGTGAAGCGGGGACAGATACGCAGTATTTT	CASSEAGTDTQYF
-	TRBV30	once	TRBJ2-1	TGTGCCTGGAGTGCGACAGAAAATGAGCAGTTCTTC	CAWSATENEQFF
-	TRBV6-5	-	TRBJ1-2	TGTGCCAGCAGTTACTCCCCTGCCGGGGATGGCTACACCTTC	CASSYSPAGDGYTF
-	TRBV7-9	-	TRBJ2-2	TGTGCCAGCAGCCCCGGCCCCACCCCGGGCGGGGAGCTGTTTTTT	CASSPGPTPGGELFF
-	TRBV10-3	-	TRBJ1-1	TGTGCCATCAAGGCTGGGGGTACTGAAGCTTTCTTT	CAIKAGGTEAFF
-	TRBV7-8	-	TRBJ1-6	TGTGCCAGCAGCTTGCACCCCAGCGCTTCACCCCTCCACTTT	CASSLHPSASPLHF
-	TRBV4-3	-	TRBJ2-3	TGCGCCAGCAGCTTAGCAGCCACAGATACGCAGTATTTT	CASSLAATDTQYF
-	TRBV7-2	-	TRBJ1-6	TGTGCCAGCAGCTCCCTGCCAGAATCACCCCTCCACTTT	CASSSLPESPLHF
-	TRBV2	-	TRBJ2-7	TGTGCCAGCAGTGAAGACAGGAGATACGAGCAGTACTTC	CASSEDRRYEQYF
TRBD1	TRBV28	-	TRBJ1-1	TGTGCCAGCGCCCCCAGGGGGCGGGCTGAAGCTTTCTTT	CASAPRGRAEAFF
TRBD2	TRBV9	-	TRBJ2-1	TGTGCCAGCAGCGTAGATAGCGGGCGATACTACAATGAGCAGTTCTTC	CASSVDSGRYYNEQFF
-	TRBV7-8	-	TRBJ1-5	TGTGCCAGCAGCTTAGCGCGGGGGCCGGGCAATCAGCCCCAGCATTTT	CASSLARGPGNQPQHF
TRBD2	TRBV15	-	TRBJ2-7	TGTGCCACCAGCGGGGGGGGAAGCGCCTACGAGCAGTACTTC	CATSGGGSAYEQYF
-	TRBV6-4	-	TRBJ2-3	TGTGCCAGCAGTGCCCGCGGTGGGGGGGGCCCAGATACGCAGTATTTT	CASSARGGGGPDTQYF
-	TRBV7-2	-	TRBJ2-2	TGTGCCAGCAGCCAGGCCGGGGAGCTGTTTTTT	CASSQAGELFF
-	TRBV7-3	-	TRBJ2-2	TGTGCCAGCAGCTCGCAAGGGACCGCCACCGGGGAGCTGTTTTTT	CASSSQGTATGELFF
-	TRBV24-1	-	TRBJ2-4	TGTGCCACCAGTGATTTAGTTCGTTGGCAATTTAAAAACATTCAGTACTTC	CATSDLVRWQFKNIQYF
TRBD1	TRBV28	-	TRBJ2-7	TGTGCCAGCAGTTGGCCCTCCGGGACAGGGGGCTACGAGCAGTACTTC	CASSWPSGTGGYEQYF
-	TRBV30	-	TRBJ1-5	TGTGCCTGGAGTGCACAGAATAGCAATCAGCCCCAGCATTTT	CAWSAQNSNQPQHF
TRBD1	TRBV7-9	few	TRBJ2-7	TGTGCCAGCAGTCCCGGACAGGGGGAGTTTAACGAGCAGTACTTC	CASSPGQGEFNEQYF
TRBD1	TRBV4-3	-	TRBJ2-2	TGCGCCAGCAGCGCGGACAGGGCATTCCGGGAGCTGTTTTTT	CASSADRAFRELFF
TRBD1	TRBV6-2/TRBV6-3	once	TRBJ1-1	TGTGCCAGCAGTGCACCCCGGGACAGGGAGGTTATGAACACTGAAGCTTTCTTT	CASSAPRDREVMNTEAFF
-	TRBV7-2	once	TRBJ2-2	TGTGCCAGCAGCTTAGTAGGCGGGGAGCTGTTTTTT	CASSLVGGELFF
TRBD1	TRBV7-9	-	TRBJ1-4	TGTGCCAGCAGCTTGGGACAGGGTGGTGAAAAACTGTTTTTT	CASSLGQGGEKLFF
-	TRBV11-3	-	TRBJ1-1	TGTGCCAGCAGCTTGGGTCCGGGACAAGGGGCGAACACTGAAGCTTTCTTT	CASSLGPGQGANTEAFF
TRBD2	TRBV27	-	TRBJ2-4	TGTGCCAGCAGTGCCATAGCGGGAGCGGTAAACATTCAGTACTTC	CASSAIAGAVNIQYF
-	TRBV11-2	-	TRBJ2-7	TGTGCCAGCAGCTTAGTCCCGGATCGGGGCTCCTACGAGCAGTACTTC	CASSLVPDRGSYEQYF
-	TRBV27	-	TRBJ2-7	TGTGCCAGCAGTTTGGGGAAAAACGAGCAGTACTTC	CASSLGKNEQYF
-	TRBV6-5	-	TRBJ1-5	TGTGCCAGCAGGGACAGTCCCAATCAGCCCCAGCATTTT	CASRDSPNQPQHF
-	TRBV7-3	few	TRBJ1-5	TGTGCCAGCAGCTTAACGGGGGGGAGCCAGCCCCAGCATTTT	CASSLTGGSQPQHF